This is a list of T cell receptor beta chains from one sample in a study of shared clonotypes between healthy human individuals. TCRdb keeps only in-frame clones here, not all; method: immunoSEQ multiplex PCR. Of 1.5 million to 2.5 million clones listed, 85% to 95% were seen once; the top ten hold more than 0.95%. Input material: naive CD8+ T cells sorted from blood. All receptors come from a man younger than 35 in good health. CDR3s include the opening cysteine and the closing phenylalanine or tryptophan. A D gene is named only where the DNA matches it firmly.

d_call j_call v_call cdr3_aa
. TRBJ2-2 TRBV9 CASSGLSGTNTGELFF
. TRBJ2-3 TRBV2 CASSDWGDTQYF
. TRBJ1-2 TRBV5-1 CASSLTQGPEGYTF
. TRBJ2-7 TRBV6-5 CASSYHGVLTSYEQYF
. TRBJ2-5 TRBV7-8 CASSLVASWETQYF
. TRBJ2-3 TRBV21-1 CASSKSGTDTQYF
. TRBJ1-3 TRBV19 CASSIDGSSGNTIYF
. TRBJ2-5 TRBV4-2 CASSQDRAGSWETQYF
. TRBJ1-6 TRBV19 CASQWAGQSPLHF
. TRBJ1-6 TRBV7-4 CASSSKETDNDYLNNSPLHF